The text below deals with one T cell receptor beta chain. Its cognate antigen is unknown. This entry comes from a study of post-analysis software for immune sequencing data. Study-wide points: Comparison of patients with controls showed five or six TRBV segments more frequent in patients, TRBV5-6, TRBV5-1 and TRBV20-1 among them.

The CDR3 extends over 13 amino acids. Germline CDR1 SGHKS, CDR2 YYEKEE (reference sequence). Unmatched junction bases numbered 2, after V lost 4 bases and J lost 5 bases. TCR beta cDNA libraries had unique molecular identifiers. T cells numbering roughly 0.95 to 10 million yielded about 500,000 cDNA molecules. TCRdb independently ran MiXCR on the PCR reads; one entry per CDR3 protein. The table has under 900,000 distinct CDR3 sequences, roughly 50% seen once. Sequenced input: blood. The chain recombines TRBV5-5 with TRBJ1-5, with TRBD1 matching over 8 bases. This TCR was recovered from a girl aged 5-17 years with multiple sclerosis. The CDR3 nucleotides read TGTGCCAGCAGCACGGACAGGGATCAGCCCCAGCATTTT. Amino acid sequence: CASSTDRDQPQHF.